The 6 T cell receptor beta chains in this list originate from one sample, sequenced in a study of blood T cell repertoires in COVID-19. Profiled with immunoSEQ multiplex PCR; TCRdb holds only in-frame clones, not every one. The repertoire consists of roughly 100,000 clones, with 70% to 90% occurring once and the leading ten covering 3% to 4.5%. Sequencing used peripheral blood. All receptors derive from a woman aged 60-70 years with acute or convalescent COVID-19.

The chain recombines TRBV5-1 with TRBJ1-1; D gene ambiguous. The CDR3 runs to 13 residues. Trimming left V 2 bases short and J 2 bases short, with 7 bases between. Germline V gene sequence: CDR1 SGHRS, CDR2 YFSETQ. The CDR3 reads CASSFQLNTEAFF. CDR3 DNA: TGCGCCAGCAGCTTTCAGTTAAACACTGAAGCTTTCTTT.

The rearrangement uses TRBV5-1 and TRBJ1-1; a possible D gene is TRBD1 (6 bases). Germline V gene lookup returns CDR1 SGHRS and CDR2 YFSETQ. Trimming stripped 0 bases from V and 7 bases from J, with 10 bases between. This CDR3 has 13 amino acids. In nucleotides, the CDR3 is TGCGCCAGCAGCTTGGGGGGGCCATTTGAAGCTTTCTTT. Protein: CASSLGGPFEAFF.

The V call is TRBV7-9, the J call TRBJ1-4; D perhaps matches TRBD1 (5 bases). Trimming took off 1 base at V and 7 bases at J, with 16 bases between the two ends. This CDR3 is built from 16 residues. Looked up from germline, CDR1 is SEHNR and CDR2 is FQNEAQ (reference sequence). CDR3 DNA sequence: TGTGCCAGCAGCTTAGTAGCGGGGCGGGGCGGTGAAAAACTGTTTTTT. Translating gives CASSLVAGRGGEKLFF.

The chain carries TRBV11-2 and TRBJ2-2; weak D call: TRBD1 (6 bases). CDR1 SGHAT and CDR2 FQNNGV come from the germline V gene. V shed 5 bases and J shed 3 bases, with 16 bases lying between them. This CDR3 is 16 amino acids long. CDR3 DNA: TGTGCCAGCAGCCGGCCTGGGGGCGCAGACACCGGGGAGCTGTTTTTT. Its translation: CASSRPGGADTGELFF.

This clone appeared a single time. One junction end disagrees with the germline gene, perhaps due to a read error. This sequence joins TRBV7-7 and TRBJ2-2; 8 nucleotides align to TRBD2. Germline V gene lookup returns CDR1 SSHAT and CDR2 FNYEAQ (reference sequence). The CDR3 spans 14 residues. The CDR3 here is CASSPPGLAGELFF. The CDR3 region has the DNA TGTGCTAGCAGCCCGCCGGGACTAGCCGGGGAGCTGTTTTTT.

Here the CDR3 reads CASSRGGVGNTIYF. CDR3 coding DNA: TGTGCCAGCAGCCGCGGGGGGGTAGGAAACACCATATATTTT. The V call is TRBV11-2, the J call TRBJ1-3, with D maybe TRBD1 (5 bases). V was pared by 5 bases and J by 4 bases, with 12 bases between. The CDR3 extends over 14 amino acids. CDR1 is SGHAT and CDR2 is FQNNGV in the germline V gene. Looking up the rest from reference TRBV11-2 and TRBJ1-3 gives the full variable domain: EAGVAQSPRYKIIEKRQSVAFWCNPISGHATLYWYQQILGQGPKLLIQFQNNGVVDDSQLPKDRFSAERLKGVDSTLKIQPAKLEDSAVYLCASSRGGVGNTIYFGEGSWLTVV.